The text below deals with one T cell receptor (beta chain). This sample stems from a study of T cell changes during pregnancy in multiple sclerosis. Libraries were prepared by immunoSEQ multiplex PCR; TCRdb keeps only in-frame clonotypes and omits some of them. The repertoire holds about 38,000 clones, with over 90% as singletons. This CDR3 is built from 14 residues. Per the germline V gene, CDR1 is LNHDA and CDR2 is SQIVND (reference sequence). Germline trimming cut 6 bases from V and 7 bases from J; bases unmatched to any gene: 4. Here the sequenced sample was CD4+ T cells from peripheral blood mononuclear cells, taken after pregnancy. This chain uses TRBV19 with TRBJ2-1, with 12 bases fitting TRBD1. This clonotype was sampled from a female donor in good health, enrolled as a control in a pregnancy study. This chain's CDR3 is CASRRDRGPNEQFF. The CDR3 bases are TGTGCCAGTAGGAGGGACAGGGGGCCTAATGAGCAGTTCTTC. The variable domain in full, completed from reference TRBV19 and TRBJ2-1, reads DGGITQSPKYLFRKEGQNVTLSCEQNLNHDAMYWYRQDPGQGLRLIYYSQIVNDFQKGDIAEGYSVSREKKESFPLTVTSAQKNPTAFYLCASRRDRGPNEQFFGPGTRLTVL.